This entry is about one T cell receptor (beta chain). The data were taken from a study of human T cells and chemical hapten exposure. The overall study: A mostly female patient group had alopecia areata, totalis or universalis.

Time point indicated: patch test 1, 2 weeks after DPC sensitization. The treatment is: therapeutic diphenylcyclopropenone sensitization with weekly scalp DPC. Blood, whole and unfractionated, served as the source for total RNA extraction. TCRdb reprocessed the RACE reads via MiXCR and lists one record per CDR3 protein. The sample shows roughly 80,000 distinct CDR3 sequences, about 10% of them seen only once. Germline CDR1 SQVTM, CDR2 ANQGSEA. This CDR3 is built from 18 residues. V was trimmed by 6 bases and J by 0 bases, leaving 21 bases between them. The V call is TRBV29-1, the J call TRBJ2-6; D may correspond to TRBD1 or TRBD2 (5 bases each). The sequence came from a woman aged 50 to 65 with alopecia areata. Some clones in this sample may be carry-over from other donors' samples. This specimen was whole blood, taken in connection with sensitization to the hapten diphenylcyclopropenone (DPC). The CDR3 region has the DNA TGCAGCGTCCGAGGATTCCGGGACGGGGACTCTGGGGCCAACGTCCTGACTTTC. The encoded protein is CSVRGFRDGDSGANVLTF.